This T cell receptor (beta chain) was observed in a study of Tregs in tolerant kidney transplant recipients. V was trimmed by 3 bases and J by 2 bases, leaving 11 bases between them. Looked up from germline, CDR1 is SNHLY and CDR2 is FYNNEI. The CDR3 contains 14 residues. Comments on this clone: Its antigen is undetermined. The sample contains more than one DNA sequence encoding this CDR3.

The method was immunoSEQ multiplex PCR; TCRdb's version includes in-frame clones alone and lacks a portion of them. The table records some 240,000 clones, more than 65% of them present only once. General study points: Expanding Tregs on activated donor B cells appeared to best identify donor-specific TCRbeta clones.

The sample comprised CD4+ T cells from blood. The receptor's source is a human donor in good health. The rearrangement links TRBV2 to TRBJ2-7; the D gene could be TRBD1 or TRBD2 (6 bases each). DNA for the CDR3: TGTGCCAGCAGTGAGGAGGGGGGTCCCTACGAGCAGTACTTC. This codes for CASSEEGGPYEQYF.